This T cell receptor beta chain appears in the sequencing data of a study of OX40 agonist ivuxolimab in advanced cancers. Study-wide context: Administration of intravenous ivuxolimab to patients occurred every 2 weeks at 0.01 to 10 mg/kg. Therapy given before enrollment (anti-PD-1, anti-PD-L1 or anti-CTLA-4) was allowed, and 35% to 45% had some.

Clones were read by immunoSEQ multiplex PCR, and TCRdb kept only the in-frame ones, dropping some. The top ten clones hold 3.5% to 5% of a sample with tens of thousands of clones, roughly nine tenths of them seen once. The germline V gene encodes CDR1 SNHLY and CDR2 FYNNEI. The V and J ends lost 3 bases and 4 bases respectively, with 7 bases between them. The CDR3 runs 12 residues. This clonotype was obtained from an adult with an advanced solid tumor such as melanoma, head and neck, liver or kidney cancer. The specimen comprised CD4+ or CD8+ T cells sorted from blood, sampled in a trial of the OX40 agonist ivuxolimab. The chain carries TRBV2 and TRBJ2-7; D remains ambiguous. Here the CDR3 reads CASSEERYEQYV. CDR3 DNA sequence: TGTGCCAGCAGTGAGGAGCGTTACGAGCAGTACGTC.